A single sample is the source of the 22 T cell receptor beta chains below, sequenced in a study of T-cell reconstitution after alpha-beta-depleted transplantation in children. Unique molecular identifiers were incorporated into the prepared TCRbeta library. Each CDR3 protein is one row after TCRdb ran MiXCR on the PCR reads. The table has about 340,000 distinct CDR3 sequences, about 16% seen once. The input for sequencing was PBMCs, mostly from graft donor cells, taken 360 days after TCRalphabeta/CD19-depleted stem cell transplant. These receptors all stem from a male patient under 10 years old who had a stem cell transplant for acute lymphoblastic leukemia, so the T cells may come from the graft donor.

The CDR3 bases are TGCGCCAGCAGCCCGGGGACTCGCGGGGAGCTGTTTTTT. Protein: CASSPGTRGELFF. This chain connects TRBV5-1 to TRBJ2-2, with D maybe TRBD2 (6 bases). Trimming removed 4 bases from V and 7 bases from J, with 11 bases in between. Germline V CDR1 and CDR2: SGHRS, YFSETQ. This CDR3 has 13 amino acids.

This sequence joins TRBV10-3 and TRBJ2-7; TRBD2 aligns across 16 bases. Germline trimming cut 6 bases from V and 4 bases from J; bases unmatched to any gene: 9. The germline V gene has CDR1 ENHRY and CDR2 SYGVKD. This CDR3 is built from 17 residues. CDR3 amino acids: CAIRGTSGRGATYEQYF. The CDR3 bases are TGTGCCATCAGGGGGACTAGCGGGAGGGGCGCAACTTACGAGCAGTACTTC.

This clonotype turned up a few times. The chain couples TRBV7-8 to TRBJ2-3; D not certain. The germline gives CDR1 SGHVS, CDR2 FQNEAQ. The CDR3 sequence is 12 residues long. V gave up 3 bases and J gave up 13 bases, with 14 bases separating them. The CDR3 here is CASSFRFDAEYF. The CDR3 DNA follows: TGTGCCAGCAGCTTCCGGTTCGACGCGGAGTATTTT. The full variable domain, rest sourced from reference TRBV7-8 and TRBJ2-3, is GAGVSQSPRYKVAKRGQDVALRCDPISGHVSLFWYQQALGQGPEFLTYFQNEAQLDKSGLPSDRFFAERPEGSVSTLKIQRTQQEDSAVYLCASSFRFDAEYFGPGTRLTVL.

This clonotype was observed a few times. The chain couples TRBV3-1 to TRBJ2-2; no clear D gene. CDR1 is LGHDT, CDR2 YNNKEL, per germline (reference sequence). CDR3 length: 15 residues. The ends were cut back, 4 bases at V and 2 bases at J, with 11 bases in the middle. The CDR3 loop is CASSPPDSNTGELFF. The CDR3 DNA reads TGTGCCAGCAGCCCCCCAGATTCTAACACCGGGGAGCTGTTTTTT.

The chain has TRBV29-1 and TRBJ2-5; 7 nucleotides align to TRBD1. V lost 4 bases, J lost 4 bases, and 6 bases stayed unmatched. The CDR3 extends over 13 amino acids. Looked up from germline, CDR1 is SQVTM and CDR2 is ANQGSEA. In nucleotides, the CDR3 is TGCAGCGTTGTCCCCTGGACAGGAGAGACCCAGTACTTC. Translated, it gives CSVVPWTGETQYF.

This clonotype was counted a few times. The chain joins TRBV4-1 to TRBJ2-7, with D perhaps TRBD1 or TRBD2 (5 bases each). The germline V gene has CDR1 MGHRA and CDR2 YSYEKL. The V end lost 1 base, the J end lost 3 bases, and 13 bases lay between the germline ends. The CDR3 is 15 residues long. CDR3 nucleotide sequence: TGCGCCAGCAGCCAAGGTCCCAGGGACCTCTACGAGCAGTACTTC. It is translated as CASSQGPRDLYEQYF.

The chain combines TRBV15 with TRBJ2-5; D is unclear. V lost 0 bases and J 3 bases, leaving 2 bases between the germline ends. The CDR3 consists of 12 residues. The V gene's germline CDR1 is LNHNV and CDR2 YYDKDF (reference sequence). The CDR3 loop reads CATSREEETQYF. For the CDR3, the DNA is TGTGCCACCAGCAGAGAGGAAGAGACCCAGTACTTC.

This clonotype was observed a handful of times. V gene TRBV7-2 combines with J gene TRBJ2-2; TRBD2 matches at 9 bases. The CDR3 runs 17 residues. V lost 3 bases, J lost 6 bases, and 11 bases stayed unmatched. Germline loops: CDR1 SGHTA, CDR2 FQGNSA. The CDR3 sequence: CASSLGWLAGPPGELFF. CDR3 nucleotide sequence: TGTGCCAGCAGCTTGGGTTGGCTAGCGGGACCCCCCGGGGAGCTGTTTTTT.

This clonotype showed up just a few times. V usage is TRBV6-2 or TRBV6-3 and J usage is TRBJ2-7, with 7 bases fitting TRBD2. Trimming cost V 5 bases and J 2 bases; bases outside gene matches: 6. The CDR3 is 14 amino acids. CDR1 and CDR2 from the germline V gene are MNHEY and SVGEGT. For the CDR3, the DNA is TGTGCCAGCAGTCGTTTCCGGGAGGCCTACGAGCAGTACTTC. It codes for CASSRFREAYEQYF.

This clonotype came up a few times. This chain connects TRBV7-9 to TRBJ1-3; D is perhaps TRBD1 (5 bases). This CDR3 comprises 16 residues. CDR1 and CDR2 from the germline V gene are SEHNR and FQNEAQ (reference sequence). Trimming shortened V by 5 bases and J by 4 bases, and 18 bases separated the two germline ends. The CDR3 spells CASSHPRAPEGNTIYF. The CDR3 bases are TGTGCCAGCAGCCATCCCAGGGCTCCCGAGGGAAACACCATATATTTT.

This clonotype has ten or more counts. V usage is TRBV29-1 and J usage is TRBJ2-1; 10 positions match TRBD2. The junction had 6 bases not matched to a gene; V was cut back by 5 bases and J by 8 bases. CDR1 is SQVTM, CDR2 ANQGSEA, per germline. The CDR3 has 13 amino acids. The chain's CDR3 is CSVIPSGSYEQFF. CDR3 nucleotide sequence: TGCAGCGTTATCCCTAGCGGGAGCTATGAGCAGTTCTTC.

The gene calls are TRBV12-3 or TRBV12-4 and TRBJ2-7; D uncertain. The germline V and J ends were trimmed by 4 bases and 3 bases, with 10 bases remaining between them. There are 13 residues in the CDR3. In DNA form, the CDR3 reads TGTGCCAGCAGTTATGGGTTTTACTACGAGCAGTACTTC. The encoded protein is CASSYGFYYEQYF.

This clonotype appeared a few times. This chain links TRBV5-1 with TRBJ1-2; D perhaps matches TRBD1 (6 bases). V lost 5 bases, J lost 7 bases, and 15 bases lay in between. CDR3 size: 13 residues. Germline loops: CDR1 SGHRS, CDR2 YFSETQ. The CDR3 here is CASSSTGHRGYTF. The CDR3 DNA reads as TGCGCCAGCAGTTCTACAGGGCATCGTGGCTACACCTTC.

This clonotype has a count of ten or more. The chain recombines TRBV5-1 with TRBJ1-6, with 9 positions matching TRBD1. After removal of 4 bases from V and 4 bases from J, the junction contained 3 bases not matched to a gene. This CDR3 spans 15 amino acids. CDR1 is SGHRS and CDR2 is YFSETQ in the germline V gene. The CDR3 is CASSAGQGYNSPLHF. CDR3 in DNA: TGCGCCAGCAGCGCCGGACAGGGGTATAATTCACCCCTCCACTTT.

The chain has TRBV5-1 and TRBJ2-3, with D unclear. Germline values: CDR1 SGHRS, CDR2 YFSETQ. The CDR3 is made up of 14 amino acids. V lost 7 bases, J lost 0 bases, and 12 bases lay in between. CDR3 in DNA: TGCGCCAGCGCCCGGAGTTCTAGCACAGATACGCAGTATTTT. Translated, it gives CASARSSSTDTQYF.

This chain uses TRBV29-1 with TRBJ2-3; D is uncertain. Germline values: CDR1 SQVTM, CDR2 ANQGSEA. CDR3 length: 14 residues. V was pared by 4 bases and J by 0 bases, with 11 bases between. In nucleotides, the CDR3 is TGCAGCGTTGTCCCAACAGCTAGCACAGATACGCAGTATTTT. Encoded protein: CSVVPTASTDTQYF.

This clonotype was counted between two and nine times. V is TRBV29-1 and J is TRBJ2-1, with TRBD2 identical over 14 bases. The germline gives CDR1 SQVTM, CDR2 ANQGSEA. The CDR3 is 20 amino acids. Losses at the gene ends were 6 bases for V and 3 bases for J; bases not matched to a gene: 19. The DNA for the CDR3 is TGCAGCGTGGCCTCGGCTCCGGGACTAGCGGGAGAGGTTTACTACAATGAGCAGTTCTTC. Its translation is CSVASAPGLAGEVYYNEQFF.

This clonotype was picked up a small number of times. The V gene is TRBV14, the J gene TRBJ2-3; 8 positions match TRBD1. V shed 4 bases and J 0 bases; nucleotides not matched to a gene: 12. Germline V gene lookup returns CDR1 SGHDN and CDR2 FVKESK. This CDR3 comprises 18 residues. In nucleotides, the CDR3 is TGTGCCAGCAGCCCCGGACAGGGTGGGAGGTGGAGCACAGATACGCAGTATTTT. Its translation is CASSPGQGGRWSTDTQYF.

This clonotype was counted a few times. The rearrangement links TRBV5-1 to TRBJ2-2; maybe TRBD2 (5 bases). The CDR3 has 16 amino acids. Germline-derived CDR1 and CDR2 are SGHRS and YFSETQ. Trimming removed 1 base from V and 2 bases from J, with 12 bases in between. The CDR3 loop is CASSLSLGINTGELFF. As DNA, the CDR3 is TGCGCCAGCAGCTTGTCACTAGGGATTAACACCGGGGAGCTGTTTTTT.

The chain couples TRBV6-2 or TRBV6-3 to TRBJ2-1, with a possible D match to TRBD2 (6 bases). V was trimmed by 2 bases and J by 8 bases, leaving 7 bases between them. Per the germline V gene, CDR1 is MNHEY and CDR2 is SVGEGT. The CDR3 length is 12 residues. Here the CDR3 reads CASSYPGDEQFF. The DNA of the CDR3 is TGTGCCAGCAGTTACCCGGGGGATGAGCAGTTCTTC.

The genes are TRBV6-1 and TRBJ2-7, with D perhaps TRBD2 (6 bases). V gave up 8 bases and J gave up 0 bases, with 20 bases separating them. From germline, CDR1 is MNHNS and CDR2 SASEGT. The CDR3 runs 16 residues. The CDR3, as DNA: TGTGCCAGCCGACTGGGGGGAATGGGGAACTCCTACGAGCAGTACTTC. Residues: CASRLGGMGNSYEQYF.

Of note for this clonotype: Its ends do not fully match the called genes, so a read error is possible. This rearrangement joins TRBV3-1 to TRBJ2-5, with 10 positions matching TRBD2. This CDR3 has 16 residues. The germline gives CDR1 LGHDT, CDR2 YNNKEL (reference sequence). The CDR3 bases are TGTGCCTGCAGCCTAGCCGAGCGGGAGGGCCGGGAGACCCAGTACTTC. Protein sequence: CACSLAEREGRETQYF.